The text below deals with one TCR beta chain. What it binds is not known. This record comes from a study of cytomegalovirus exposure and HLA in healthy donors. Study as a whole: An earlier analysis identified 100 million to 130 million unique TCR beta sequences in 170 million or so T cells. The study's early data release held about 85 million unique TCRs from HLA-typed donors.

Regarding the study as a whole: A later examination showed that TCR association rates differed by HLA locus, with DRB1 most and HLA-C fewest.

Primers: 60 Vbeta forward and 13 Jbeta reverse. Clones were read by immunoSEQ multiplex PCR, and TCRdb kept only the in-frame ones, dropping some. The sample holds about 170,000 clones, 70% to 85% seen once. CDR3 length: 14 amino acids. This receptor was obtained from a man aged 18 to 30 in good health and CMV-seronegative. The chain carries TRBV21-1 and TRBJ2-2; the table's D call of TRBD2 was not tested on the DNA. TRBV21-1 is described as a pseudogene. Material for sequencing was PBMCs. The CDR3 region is CASSKAGRAGELFF. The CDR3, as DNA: TGTGCCAGCAGCAAAGCAGGGAGGGCCGGGGAGCTGTTTTTT.